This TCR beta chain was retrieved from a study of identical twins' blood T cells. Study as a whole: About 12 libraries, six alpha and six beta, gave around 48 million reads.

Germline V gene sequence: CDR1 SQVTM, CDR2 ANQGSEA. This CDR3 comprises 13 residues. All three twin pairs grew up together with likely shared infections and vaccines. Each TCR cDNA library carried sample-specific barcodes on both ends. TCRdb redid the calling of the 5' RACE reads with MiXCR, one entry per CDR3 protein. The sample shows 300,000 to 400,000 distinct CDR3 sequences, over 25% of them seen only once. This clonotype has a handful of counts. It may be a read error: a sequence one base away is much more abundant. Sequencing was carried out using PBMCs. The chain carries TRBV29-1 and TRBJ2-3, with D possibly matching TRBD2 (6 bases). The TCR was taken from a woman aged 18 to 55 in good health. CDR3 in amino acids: CSVDPAGTDTRYF. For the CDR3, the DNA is TGCAGCGTTGATCCAGCGGGCACAGATACGCGGTATTTT.